The T cell receptor beta chain described here comes from a study of T-cell reconstitution after alpha-beta-depleted transplantation in children (TCRdb year 2016). Notes on the research overall: Using TCR repertoire profiling, the study followed T-cell immune reconstitution in a quantitative way in children after TCRalphabeta/CD19-depleted allogeneic hematopoietic cell transplantation.

A few counts support this clonotype. Its binding antigen is unknown. Nothing much larger sits one base from this clone, and base qualities are not available. Library construction relied on PCR. The instrument was an Illumina HiSeq 2500. TCR libraries were prepared with molecular barcoding, using unique molecular identifiers to normalize TCRbeta repertoire quantification. TCRdb reprocessed the public reads (quality trimming at Q25 with fastp, clone calling with MiXCR) and kept in-frame beta chains. Each CDR3 protein gets just one entry, which takes the most common genes and DNA from the rows behind it. This sample gives some 280,000 distinct CDR3 sequences in total; about 10% of them show up just once. Of the sample, around a tenth is held by the ten largest clones. The CDR3 starts with the cysteine, ends with the phenylalanine, and has 13 residues. Only the CDR3 part of the read is kept: 39 bases, read in frame from the first base. According to the germline V gene, CDR1 reads SQVTM and CDR2 reads ANQGSEA. Relative to germline, V is 4 bases shorter and J is 0 bases shorter, with 6 bases between their ends.

Here the sequenced sample was PBMCs from the stem cell graft donor, taken from the stem cell graft. The V and J segments used are TRBV29-1 and TRBJ1-4; no D gene call is confident. The receptor's source is a human donor who donated a stem cell graft to a child with SCID. CDR3 protein: CSVGWSTNEKLFF. The nucleotides are TGCAGCGTTGGTTGGTCAACTAATGAAAAACTGTTTTTT.